This T cell receptor beta chain was identified during a study of shared clonotypes between healthy human individuals. The wider study: Three plates each covered CD4 naive and memory; CD8 naive two, CD8 memory one.

This clone has only one observation. Other DNA sequences in this specimen translate into the identical CDR3. Trimming shortened V by 0 bases and J by 9 bases, and 6 bases separated the two germline ends. CDR3 length: 12 residues. The germline V gene encodes CDR1 LNHNV and CDR2 YYDKDF (reference sequence). Authors' methods: There were no quality scores in the junction-only immunoSEQ sequences, so filtering differed. Assay: immunoSEQ multiplex PCR; the TCRdb copy retains only in-frame clones and omits some. From that table come the V and J calls and clone size; the DNA was used to work out D and trimming. Here the sample spans over a million clones, 75% being singletons.

The sequencing sample was made of memory CD4+ T cells sorted from blood. Specified subset: CD45RA-negative fraction. The sequence came from a man between 18 and 35 years old in good health. This chain links TRBV15 with TRBJ2-1, with D uncertain. CDR3 coding DNA: TGTGCCACCAGCAGAGACTGGGGTGAGCAGTTCTTC. Amino acid sequence: CATSRDWGEQFF. The whole variable domain, filled in from reference TRBV15 and TRBJ2-1, reads DAMVIQNPRYQVTQFGKPVTLSCSQTLNHNVMYWYQQKSSQAPKLLFHYYDKDFNNEADTPDNFQSRRPNTSFCFLDIRSPGLGDTAMYLCATSRDWGEQFFGPGTRLTVL.